The clone carrying this T cell receptor (beta chain) occurred a few times. What it binds is not known. A second PCR, run for about 7 to 11 cycles, used a sample-barcoded 5' primer plus a J-beta primer mix. Template switching added a 12-random-nucleotide identifier to every cDNA molecule. TCRdb reanalysed the 5' RACE reads using MiXCR and keeps one entry per CDR3 protein. The table records hundreds of thousands of distinct CDR3 sequences, 40% to 45% of them present only once. These data belong to a study of blood T cells in healthy people across ages. Study-wide findings and caveats: It was held that diversity estimates obtained from one million T cells represented underestimates. There was no known CMV status for donors, so expanded clonotype changes were possibly confounded.

The CDR3 has 12 residues. CDR1 and CDR2 (germline): DFQATT, SNEGSKA (reference sequence). This chain joins TRBV20-1 and TRBJ2-4, with D hard to call. The J call may be mistaken, given a closer DNA end match to TRBJ2-7. The sequence was obtained from a man older than 75 in good health. Specimen: blood. The CDR3 DNA reads as TGCAGTGCTATTGATAGGGCCAACGAGCAGTACTTC. This sequence encodes CSAIDRANEQYF.